Following are 7 T cell receptor beta chains from one sample sequenced in a study of cytomegalovirus exposure and HLA in healthy donors. The study ran its PCR with 60 Vbeta and 13 Jbeta primers. TCRdb's copy holds only in-frame clones and misses some; the assay was immunoSEQ multiplex PCR. The repertoire holds about 130,000 clones, with approximately 79% as singletons. The sequenced sample was PBMCs. The receptors were gathered from a man aged 18 to 30 in good health and CMV-seropositive.

This clone was counted only a few times. The rearrangement uses TRBV6-6 and TRBJ1-1, with D hard to call. V was cut by 0 bases and J by 2 bases, with 4 bases left in between. CDR3 length: 13 residues. The germline V gene encodes CDR1 MNHNY and CDR2 SVGAGI (reference sequence). This chain's CDR3 is CASSYSTNTEAFF. CDR3 nucleotide sequence: TGTGCCAGCAGTTACTCAACTAACACTGAAGCTTTCTTT.

This rearrangement joins TRBV5-6 to TRBJ1-4; no definite D call. The CDR3 length is 14 residues. V lost 5 bases and J lost 7, with 15 bases in between. Germline V lookup: CDR1 SGHDT, CDR2 YYEEEE. CDR3 in DNA: TGTGCCAGCAGTGCACGGGGTGGGAGTGAAAAACTGTTTTTT. Translated: CASSARGGSEKLFF.

The J gene is TRBJ2-5, the V gene TRBV29-1, with 12 bases fitting TRBD2. V shed 4 bases, J shed 3 bases, and the junction held 9 bases outside the gene matches. Germline CDR1 reads SQVTM; CDR2 reads ANQGSEA. This CDR3 comprises 16 residues. CDR3: CSVVVFWTSGEETQYF. In DNA, the CDR3 is TGCAGCGTTGTTGTTTTTTGGACTAGCGGGGAAGAGACCCAGTACTTC.

Regarding this clone: The junction departs from the called germline gene at one end, perhaps through a read error. The chain links TRBV7-7 to TRBJ2-3; the match to TRBD1 covers 7 bases. The germline V gene encodes CDR1 SSHAT and CDR2 FNYEAQ (reference sequence). CDR3 length: 15 amino acids. CDR3 coding DNA: TGTGCTAGCAGCTTAGGCGACAGGGTGTCAGATACGCAGTATTTT. Residues: CASSLGDRVSDTQYF.

The J gene is TRBJ2-1, the V gene TRBV6-4; 7 bases agree with TRBD1. V shed 0 bases, J shed 7 bases, and the junction held 0 bases outside the gene matches. The germline V gene has CDR1 MRHNA and CDR2 SNTAGT. The CDR3 has 13 amino acids. The CDR3 here is CASSDSDRNEQFF. CDR3 bases: TGTGCCAGCAGTGACTCGGACAGGAATGAGCAGTTCTTC.

The rearrangement links TRBV27 to TRBJ2-2; D might be TRBD1 (7 bases). Trimming took off 11 bases at V and 4 bases at J, with 23 bases between the two ends. CDR1 is MNHEY, CDR2 SMNVEV, per germline (reference sequence). This CDR3 region has 16 residues. CDR3 loop: CAAGDPRGVGTGELFF. CDR3 coding DNA: TGTGCCGCAGGAGATCCCAGGGGGGTGGGCACCGGGGAGCTGTTTTTT.

The CDR3: CASSKPSGRRDEQYF. CDR3 DNA: TGTGCCAGCAGTAAGCCGAGCGGGAGAAGGGACGAGCAGTACTTC. The chain combines TRBV6-5 with TRBJ2-7; 8 bases fit TRBD2. The germline V gene has CDR1 MNHEY and CDR2 SVGAGI. The CDR3 consists of 15 residues. V gave up 5 bases and J gave up 5 bases; unmatched junction bases: 11.